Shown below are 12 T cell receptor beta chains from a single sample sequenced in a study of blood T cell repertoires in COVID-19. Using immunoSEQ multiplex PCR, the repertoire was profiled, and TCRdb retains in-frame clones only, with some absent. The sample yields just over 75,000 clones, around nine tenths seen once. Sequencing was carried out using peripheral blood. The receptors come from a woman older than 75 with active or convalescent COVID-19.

The CDR3 DNA is TGTGCCAGCAGTATCAGTTGGGGCAGACAGTTCTTC. Translating it yields CASSISWGRQFF. J is TRBJ2-1 and V is TRBV12-3 or TRBV12-4; D is possibly TRBD1 (5 bases). V dropped 5 bases and J dropped 13 bases, with 15 bases sitting between them. This CDR3 comprises 12 residues.

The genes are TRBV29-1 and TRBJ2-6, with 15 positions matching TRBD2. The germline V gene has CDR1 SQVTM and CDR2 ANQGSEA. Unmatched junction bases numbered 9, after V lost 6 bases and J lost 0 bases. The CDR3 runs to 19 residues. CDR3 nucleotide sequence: TGCAGCGTGGGACTAGCGGGAGGTCCTACCCCCTCTGGGGCCAACGTCCTGACTTTC. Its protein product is CSVGLAGGPTPSGANVLTF.

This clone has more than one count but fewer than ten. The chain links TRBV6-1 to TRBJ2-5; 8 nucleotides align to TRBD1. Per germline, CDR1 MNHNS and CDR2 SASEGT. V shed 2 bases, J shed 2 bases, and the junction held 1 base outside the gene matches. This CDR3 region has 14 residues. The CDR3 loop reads CASSEYRGQETQYF. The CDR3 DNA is TGTGCCAGCAGTGAATACAGGGGGCAAGAGACCCAGTACTTC.

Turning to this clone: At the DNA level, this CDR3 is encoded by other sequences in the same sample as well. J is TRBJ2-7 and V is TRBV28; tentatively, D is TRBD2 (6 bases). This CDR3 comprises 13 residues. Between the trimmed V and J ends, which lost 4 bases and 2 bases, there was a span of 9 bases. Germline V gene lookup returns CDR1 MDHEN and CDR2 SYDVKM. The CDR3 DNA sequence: TGTGCCAGCAGTTCGGGACTCACCTACGAGCAGTACTTC. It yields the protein CASSSGLTYEQYF.

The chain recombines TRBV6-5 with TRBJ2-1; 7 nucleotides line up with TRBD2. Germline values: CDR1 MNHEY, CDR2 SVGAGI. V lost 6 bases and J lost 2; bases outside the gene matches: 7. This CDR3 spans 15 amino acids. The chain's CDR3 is CASSYSGTTYNEQFF. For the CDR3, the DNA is TGTGCCAGCAGCTATTCCGGGACTACCTACAATGAGCAGTTCTTC.

The CDR3, as DNA: TGTGCCAGCAGCTTAGCTGGGGGCAGAGATACGCAGTATTTT. Translation: CASSLAGGRDTQYF. V is TRBV11-2 and J is TRBJ2-3, with TRBD1 as a possible D gene (6 bases). CDR3 length: 14 residues. Germline values: CDR1 SGHAT, CDR2 FQNNGV. Trimming removed 1 base from V and 5 bases from J, with 10 bases in between.

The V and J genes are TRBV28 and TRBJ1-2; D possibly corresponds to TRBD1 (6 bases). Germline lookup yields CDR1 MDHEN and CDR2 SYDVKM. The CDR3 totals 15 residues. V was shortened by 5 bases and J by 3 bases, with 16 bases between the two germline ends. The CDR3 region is CASSPWTEVDYGYTF. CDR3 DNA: TGTGCCAGCAGTCCATGGACAGAGGTGGACTATGGCTACACCTTC.

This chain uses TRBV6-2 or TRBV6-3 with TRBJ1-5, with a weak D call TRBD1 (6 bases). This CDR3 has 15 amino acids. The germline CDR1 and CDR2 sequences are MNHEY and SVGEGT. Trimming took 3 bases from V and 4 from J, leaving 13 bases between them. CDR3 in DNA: TGTGCCAGCAGTTATGTGTCAGGGGCAAATCAGCCCCAGCATTTT. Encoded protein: CASSYVSGANQPQHF.

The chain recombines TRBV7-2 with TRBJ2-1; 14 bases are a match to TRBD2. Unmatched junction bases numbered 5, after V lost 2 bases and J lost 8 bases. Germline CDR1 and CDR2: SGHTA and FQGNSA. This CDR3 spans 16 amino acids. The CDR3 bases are TGTGCCAGCAGCTTAATCGGGACTAGCGGGAGTGATGAGCAGTTCTTC. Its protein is CASSLIGTSGSDEQFF. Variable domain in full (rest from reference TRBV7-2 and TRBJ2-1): GAGVSQSPSNKVTEKGKDVELRCDPISGHTALYWYRQSLGQGLEFLIYFQGNSAPDKSGLPSDRFSAERTGGSVSTLTIQRTQQEDSAVYLCASSLIGTSGSDEQFFGPGTRLTVL.

Here the CDR3 DNA reads TGTGCCAGCTGGTCGAGACAGGGAACCTACGAGCAGTACTTC. Residues: CASWSRQGTYEQYF. This chain uses TRBV27 with TRBJ2-7, with 7 bases fitting TRBD1. This CDR3 is built from 14 residues. CDR1 and CDR2 (germline): MNHEY, SMNVEV (reference sequence). V was pared by 8 bases and J by 2 bases, with 9 bases of the junction left unmatched.

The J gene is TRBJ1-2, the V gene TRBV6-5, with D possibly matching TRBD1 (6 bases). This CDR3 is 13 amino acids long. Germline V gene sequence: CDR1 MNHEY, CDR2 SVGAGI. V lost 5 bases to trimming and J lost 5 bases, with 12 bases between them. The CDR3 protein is CASSQQGRYGYTF. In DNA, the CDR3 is TGTGCCAGCAGTCAACAGGGTAGATATGGCTACACCTTC.

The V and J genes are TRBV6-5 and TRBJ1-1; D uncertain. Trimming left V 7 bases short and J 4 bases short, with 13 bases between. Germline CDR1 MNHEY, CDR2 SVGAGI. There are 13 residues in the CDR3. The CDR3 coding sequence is TGTGCCAGCACCGCGGTCCGAACCACTGAAGCTTTCTTT. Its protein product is CASTAVRTTEAFF.